These 24 T cell receptor beta chains were sequenced from one sample in a study of T cells in tuberculosis. Time point meaning: new active TB diagnosis, blood taken before or within 7 days of starting treatment. Clones were read by immunoSEQ multiplex PCR, and TCRdb kept only the in-frame ones, dropping some. The table records roughly 34,000 clones, 87% of them present only once. The input for sequencing was PBMCs, taken at tuberculosis diagnosis. The receptor source for this set is an adult with tuberculosis.

The chain has TRBV28 and TRBJ2-7, with D perhaps matching TRBD1 (6 bases). Trimming shortened V by 4 bases and J by 2 bases, and 15 bases separated the two germline ends. CDR1 is MDHEN and CDR2 is SYDVKM in the germline V gene. The CDR3 has 15 amino acids. For the CDR3, the DNA is TGTGCCAGCAGTTCAACAGGGTACCGGACCTACGAGCAGTACTTC. This codes for CASSSTGYRTYEQYF.

The chain carries TRBV29-1 and TRBJ1-1; TRBD1 is a possible D gene (6 bases). The V gene lost 3 bases and the J gene lost 5 bases, with 16 bases spanning the gap. CDR1 and CDR2 from the germline V gene are SQVTM and ANQGSEA. The CDR3 covers 14 residues. DNA for the CDR3: TGCAGCGTTGAGGATAGTAGGGGGATTACTGAAGCTTTCTTT. As protein: CSVEDSRGITEAFF. The full variable domain, its missing parts supplied by reference TRBV29-1 and TRBJ1-1, is SAVISQKPSRDICQRGTSLTIQCQVDSQVTMMFWYRQQPGQSLTLIATANQGSEATYESGFVIDKFPISRPNLTFSTLTVSNMSPEDSSIYLCSVEDSRGITEAFFGQGTRLTVV.

The J gene is TRBJ2-7, the V gene TRBV5-4, with D perhaps TRBD2 (5 bases). In germline, CDR1 is SGHNT, CDR2 YYREEE (reference sequence). Between the trimmed V and J ends, which lost 0 bases and 2 bases, there was a span of 12 bases. This CDR3 comprises 15 residues. CDR3 DNA sequence: TGTGCCAGCAGCTTGGCGCTAGCCACCGCCTACGAGCAGTACTTC. Amino acid sequence: CASSLALATAYEQYF.

This chain's CDR3 is CASSELASGLYNEQFF. The CDR3 DNA reads TGTGCCAGCAGTGAACTGGCTAGCGGGCTGTACAATGAGCAGTTCTTC. The V and J genes are TRBV6-1 and TRBJ2-1; TRBD2 agrees at 8 bases. Germline V gene data show CDR1 as MNHNS and CDR2 as SASEGT. This CDR3 has 16 residues. The J segment lost 4 bases and the V segment lost 2 bases, leaving 7 bases of the junction unmatched.

The rearrangement uses TRBV4-3 and TRBJ1-2; 12 bases align to TRBD1. V shed 4 bases and J 7 bases; nucleotides not matched to a gene: 10. This CDR3 contains 16 residues. Germline CDR1 is LGHNA and CDR2 is YSLEER. The CDR3 reads CASSPGQGAIVGGYTF. The DNA for the CDR3 is TGCGCCAGCAGCCCGGGACAGGGGGCCATAGTGGGTGGCTACACCTTC.

This clone has more than one count but fewer than ten. CDR3 bases: TGCGCCAGCAGCTTGGGTCCGCGGGAGTTCAACTACGAGCAGTACTTC. It encodes CASSLGPREFNYEQYF. The chain combines TRBV5-1 with TRBJ2-7; 7 bases align to TRBD2. Trimming removed 0 bases from V and 3 bases from J; junction bases left unmatched: 9. Germline CDR1 and CDR2: SGHRS and YFSETQ. This CDR3 has 16 residues.

The CDR3 is CASSTRGGRAEAFF. The CDR3 DNA reads as TGTGCCAGTAGTACCCGGGGAGGGAGGGCTGAAGCTTTCTTT. The chain uses TRBV19 and TRBJ1-1; D remains ambiguous. Germline V gene lookup returns CDR1 LNHDA and CDR2 SQIVND (reference sequence). The V end lost 4 bases, the J end lost 6 bases, and 15 bases lay between the germline ends. The CDR3 totals 14 residues.

V and J are TRBV18 and TRBJ2-1; D is possibly TRBD1 (5 bases). From germline, CDR1 is KGHSH and CDR2 LQKENI. Trimming shortened V by 2 bases and J by 5 bases, and 13 bases separated the two germline ends. The CDR3 loop spans 15 amino acids. The CDR3: CASSPGVGDNNEQFF. The CDR3 DNA follows: TGTGCCAGCTCACCAGGCGTAGGGGATAACAATGAGCAGTTCTTC. Looking up the rest from reference TRBV18 and TRBJ2-1 gives the full variable domain: NAGVMQNPRHLVRRRGQEARLRCSPMKGHSHVYWYRQLPEEGLKFMVYLQKENIIDESGMPKERFSAEFPKEGPSILRIQQVVRGDSAAYFCASSPGVGDNNEQFFGPGTRLTVL.

This chain joins TRBV4-3 and TRBJ2-5; no firm D call. This CDR3 comprises 13 residues. The V and J ends lost 1 base and 10 bases respectively, with 13 bases between them. Germline values: CDR1 LGHNA, CDR2 YSLEER. CDR3 sequence: CASSQVLGNLQYF. In DNA, the CDR3 is TGCGCCAGCAGCCAAGTGCTAGGAAACCTCCAGTACTTC.

J is TRBJ2-7 and V is TRBV6-1; 11 bases map to TRBD1. Germline lookup yields CDR1 MNHNS and CDR2 SASEGT. The CDR3 runs 16 residues. The V and J ends lost 4 bases and 5 bases, in that order; junction bases with no gene match: 10. The CDR3, as DNA: TGTGCCAGCAGTGCCTCAGTCGGGACAGGGGGTAACGAGCAGTACTTC. Residues: CASSASVGTGGNEQYF.

The chain employs TRBV10-3 and TRBJ2-1, with 12 bases aligning to TRBD2. This CDR3 comprises 16 residues. The germline V gene has CDR1 ENHRY and CDR2 SYGVKD. V gave up 2 bases and J gave up 5 bases; unmatched junction bases: 4. The CDR3 DNA sequence: TGTGCCATCAGTGAGGTTCCTAGCGGGAGGGACAATGAGCAGTTCTTC. Residues: CAISEVPSGRDNEQFF.

The chain has TRBV6-1 and TRBJ1-5; 7 bases match TRBD1. V lost 3 bases, J lost 7 bases, and 9 bases stayed unmatched. The CDR3 runs 15 residues. Germline CDR1 reads MNHNS; CDR2 reads SASEGT. In nucleotides, the CDR3 is TGTGCCAGCAGTGAGGAGGGGGCGACTGGCCAGCCCCAGCATTTT. This translates into CASSEEGATGQPQHF.

V and J are TRBV7-9 and TRBJ1-6, with D possibly matching TRBD1 (5 bases). This CDR3 has 15 residues. In germline, CDR1 is SEHNR, CDR2 FQNEAQ (reference sequence). Trimming removed 5 bases from V and 6 bases from J, with 14 bases in between. The CDR3 coding sequence is TGTGCCAGCAGCCCCCAGGGCTTTCGTAATTCACCCCTCCACTTT. Its protein is CASSPQGFRNSPLHF.

This clone has only one observation. The rearrangement links TRBV30 to TRBJ1-1; 10 nucleotides align to TRBD1. The V gene end was trimmed by 5 bases and the J gene end by 5 bases; junction bases not matched to a gene: 5. The CDR3 loop spans 13 amino acids. Germline V gene data show CDR1 as GTSNPN and CDR2 as SVGIG (reference sequence). This chain's CDR3 is CAWGQGGETEAFF. DNA of the CDR3: TGTGCCTGGGGACAGGGGGGGGAGACTGAAGCTTTCTTT.

The V and J genes are TRBV6-1 and TRBJ2-7; 7 nucleotides line up with TRBD1. Trimming took 4 bases from V and 2 from J; bases not matched to a gene: 11. This CDR3 comprises 16 residues. The germline V gene encodes CDR1 MNHNS and CDR2 SASEGT. The DNA for the CDR3 is TGTGCCAGCAGTGTAGCTACAGGGGACGGCACCTACGAGCAGTACTTC. Its protein product is CASSVATGDGTYEQYF.

This clone was detected only once. The chain is built from TRBV6-6 and TRBJ2-3; D is unclear. Germline CDR1 is MNHNY and CDR2 is SVGAGI (reference sequence). CDR3 size: 11 residues. The V gene lost 7 bases and the J gene lost 5 bases, with 7 bases spanning the gap. The CDR3 spells CASKSGDTQYF. The CDR3 nucleotides read TGTGCCAGCAAGTCCGGAGATACGCAGTATTTT.

The rearrangement links TRBV4-1 to TRBJ2-5; tentative D call: TRBD1 (5 bases). The germline gives CDR1 MGHRA, CDR2 YSYEKL. The CDR3 covers 15 residues. Trimming cost V 0 bases and J 0 bases, with 8 bases left between them. DNA of the CDR3: TGCGCCAGCAGCCAAGATTTGGACAACCAAGAGACCCAGTACTTC. It translates to CASSQDLDNQETQYF.

The CDR3 reads CASSPQGARSGNTIYF. DNA of the CDR3: TGTGCCAGCAGCCCTCAGGGGGCCCGCTCTGGAAACACCATATATTTT. This chain joins TRBV7-2 and TRBJ1-3; 8 bases fit TRBD1. The ends lost 5 bases at V and 0 bases at J; junction bases unmatched: 6. Germline CDR1 is SGHTA and CDR2 is FQGNSA. The CDR3 loop spans 16 amino acids.

The J gene is TRBJ1-2, the V gene TRBV5-1; possible D gene TRBD1, 5 bases. CDR1 and CDR2 from the germline V gene are SGHRS and YFSETQ. V lost 1 base and J 1 base, leaving 5 bases between the germline ends. The CDR3 length is 13 residues. DNA for the CDR3: TGCGCCAGCAGCTTGCAGGGTAACTATGGCTACACCTTC. It is translated as CASSLQGNYGYTF.

This chain joins TRBV5-1 and TRBJ2-3; 10 bases line up with TRBD1. CDR1 is SGHRS, CDR2 YFSETQ, per germline. This CDR3 is 15 amino acids long. J gave up 5 bases and V 2 bases, and 5 bases lay outside the gene matches. CDR3 DNA sequence: TGCGCCAGCAGCTTAGGACAGGGGGATATAGATACGCAGTATTTT. This translates into CASSLGQGDIDTQYF. The whole variable domain, remainder taken from reference TRBV5-1 and TRBJ2-3, is KAGVTQTPRYLIKTRGQQVTLSCSPISGHRSVSWYQQTPGQGLQFLFEYFSETQRNKGNFPGRFSGRQFSNSRSEMNVSTLELGDSALYLCASSLGQGDIDTQYFGPGTRLTVL.

The rearrangement joins TRBV11-2 to TRBJ1-4; D not resolved. CDR1 and CDR2 from the germline V gene are SGHAT and FQNNGV. The CDR3 runs to 14 residues. The ends were cut back, 5 bases at V and 5 bases at J, with 12 bases in the middle. CDR3 coding DNA: TGTGCCAGCAGCCAAAACACCAGGAATGAAAAACTGTTTTTT. Protein product: CASSQNTRNEKLFF.

This chain uses TRBV6-6 with TRBJ1-5, with 9 bases lining up with TRBD1. CDR1 and CDR2 from the germline V gene are MNHNY and SVGAGI (reference sequence). CDR3 size: 15 residues. After removal of 6 bases from V and 5 bases from J, the junction contained 8 bases not matched to a gene. The CDR3 DNA sequence: TGTGCCAGCAGATGGACAGGGGTATGGGATCAGCCCCAGCATTTT. Translating gives CASRWTGVWDQPQHF.

On this clone itself: Additional DNA sequences in this sample encode the identical CDR3. V usage is TRBV4-1 and J usage is TRBJ1-5, with a tentative D call TRBD1 (5 bases). V was trimmed by 3 bases and J by 1 base, leaving 10 bases between them. There are 15 residues in the CDR3. CDR1 is MGHRA, CDR2 YSYEKL, per germline. The CDR3 region has the DNA TGCGCCAGCAGCCAGGTACCAGGGAGCAATCAGCCCCAGCATTTT. Its protein is CASSQVPGSNQPQHF.

The CDR3 loop is CASSSRTGFGNEKLFF. Here the CDR3 DNA reads TGTGCCAGCAGTTCCAGGACAGGGTTCGGTAATGAAAAACTGTTTTTT. This chain joins TRBV6-5 and TRBJ1-4, with TRBD1 matching 8 bases. Looked up from germline, CDR1 is MNHEY and CDR2 is SVGAGI. The CDR3 spans 16 residues. V shed 4 bases and J 4 bases; nucleotides not matched to a gene: 8.